The subject of this entry is one T cell receptor beta chain. Its antigen is unknown. Germline loops: CDR1 SEHNR, CDR2 FQNEAQ (reference sequence). Trimming took off 4 bases at V and 5 bases at J, with 17 bases between the two ends. The CDR3 runs 15 residues. The data belong to a study of early stage breast cancer tumors. The wider study: Samples were sequenced at 7.5 to 10-fold average coverage. Study-wide results and limits: Blood repertoires resembled normal breast more than tumor. Bulk DNA sequencing of unsorted cells missed chain pairing and markers.

This table comes from immunoSEQ multiplex PCR, and its TCRdb copy is limited to in-frame clones, with some not included. The sample lists 50,000 to 65,000 clones; around 90% were seen once. The receptor's source is a person aged 70 to 85 with breast cancer. Sequenced material: blood. The chain recombines TRBV7-9 with TRBJ1-1, with D possibly matching TRBD1 (6 bases). The CDR3 DNA reads as TGTGCCAGCAGCTGGAACTACAGGGATGGGACTGAAGCTTTCTTT. This encodes CASSWNYRDGTEAFF.